The 5 T cell receptor beta chains below all came from one sample that was sequenced in a study of post-analysis software for immune sequencing data. General study results and limits: TRBV5-6, TRBV5-1 and TRBV20-1 belonged to a set of roughly 5 TRBV segments that were more frequent in patients than controls.

These receptors have no identified antigens. Tagging with unique molecular identifiers was a feature of the TCR beta cDNA libraries. TCRdb re-called the PCR reads through MiXCR, storing one row per CDR3 protein. Found here are 750,000 to 950,000 distinct CDR3 sequences, more than 45% of them singletons; the top ten hold over 4.5%. Source material: blood. These receptors all come from a girl between 5 and 17 years old with multiple sclerosis.

As for this clonotype: Germline is not matched at one junction end, which may reflect a read error. V usage is TRBV12-3 or TRBV12-4 and J usage is TRBJ1-2; 7 bases are shared with TRBD1. The CDR3 has 13 amino acids. In DNA, the CDR3 is TGTACCAGCAGTTGGGAGACAGGGTATGGCTACACCTTC. As protein: CTSSWETGYGYTF.

Points on this clonotype: At one end, the junction sequence differs from germline, possibly due to a read error. The V gene is TRBV7-9, the J gene TRBJ2-1, with TRBD1 identical over 9 bases. This CDR3 spans 17 amino acids. The germline V gene encodes CDR1 SEHNR and CDR2 FQNEAQ (reference sequence). The CDR3 is CVSSLVGGQGRRNEQFF. DNA for the CDR3: TGTGTCAGCAGCTTAGTAGGGGGACAGGGTAGGAGGAATGAGCAGTTCTTC.

The chain joins TRBV20-1 to TRBJ2-5; D is possibly TRBD2 (5 bases). Germline CDR1 is DFQATT and CDR2 is SNEGSKA (reference sequence). V gave up 0 bases and J gave up 3 bases, with 8 bases separating them. The CDR3 is made up of 13 amino acids. In DNA, the CDR3 is TGCAGTGCTAGAGATTGGGAGAAAGAGACCCAGTACTTC. It translates to CSARDWEKETQYF.

The chain is built from TRBV20-1 and TRBJ2-1; D is uncertain. V gave up 4 bases and J gave up 7 bases, with 11 bases separating them. This CDR3 region has 12 residues. Germline CDR1 and CDR2: DFQATT and SNEGSKA (reference sequence). The CDR3 nucleotides read TGCAGTGCTACAAAATCTACAAATGAGCAGTTCTTC. Protein: CSATKSTNEQFF.

This chain uses TRBV6-6 with TRBJ1-2; D gene ambiguous. Germline V CDR1 and CDR2: MNHNY, SVGAGI (reference sequence). The CDR3 contains 14 residues. V was shortened by 2 bases and J by 1 base, with 8 bases between the two germline ends. This CDR3 is CASSYLDGNYGYTF. Written as DNA, the CDR3 is TGTGCCAGCAGTTACCTCGACGGTAACTATGGCTACACCTTC.